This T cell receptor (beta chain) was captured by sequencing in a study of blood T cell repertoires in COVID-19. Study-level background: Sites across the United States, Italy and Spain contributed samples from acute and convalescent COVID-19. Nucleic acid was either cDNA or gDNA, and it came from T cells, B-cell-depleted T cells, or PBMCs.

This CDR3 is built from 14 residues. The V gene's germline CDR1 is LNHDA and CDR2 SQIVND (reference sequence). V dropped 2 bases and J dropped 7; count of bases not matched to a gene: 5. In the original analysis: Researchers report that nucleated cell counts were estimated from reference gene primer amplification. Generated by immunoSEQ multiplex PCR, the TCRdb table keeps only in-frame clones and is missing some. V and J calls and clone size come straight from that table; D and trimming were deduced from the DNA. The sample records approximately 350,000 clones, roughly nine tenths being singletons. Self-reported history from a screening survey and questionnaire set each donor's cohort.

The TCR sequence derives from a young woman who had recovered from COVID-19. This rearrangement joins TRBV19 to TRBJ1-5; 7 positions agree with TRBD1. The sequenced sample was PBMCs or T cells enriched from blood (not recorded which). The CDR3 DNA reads TGTGCCAGTAGTATAACAGGGGCGCGACAGCCCCAGCATTTT. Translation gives CASSITGARQPQHF.